A single sample gave rise to the 26 T cell receptor beta chains below, sequenced in a study of blood T cell repertoires in COVID-19. Only in-frame clones appear in the TCRdb table, and some are missing; sequencing was by immunoSEQ multiplex PCR. The sample has 100,000 or so clones; 80% to 90% are singletons. Specimen: peripheral blood. Source of these receptors: a woman of 80 years or more with acute or convalescent COVID-19.

The chain links TRBV10-2 to TRBJ1-2, with 9 bases identical to TRBD1. The CDR3 is made up of 14 amino acids. V lost 6 bases to trimming and J lost 6 bases; unmatched junction nucleotides: 8. Germline V CDR1 and CDR2: WSHSY, SAAADI. The DNA of the CDR3 is TGCGCCAGCAGCCCCGGGACAGGGAGGAATGGCTACACCTTC. Translating gives CASSPGTGRNGYTF.

The chain employs TRBV30 and TRBJ1-4; D is uncertain. V was trimmed by 4 bases and J by 5 bases, leaving 11 bases between them. The germline V gene has CDR1 GTSNPN and CDR2 SVGIG (reference sequence). The CDR3 length is 13 residues. CDR3: CAWNRQVNEKLFF. For the CDR3, the DNA is TGTGCCTGGAATCGGCAGGTCAATGAAAAACTGTTTTTT.

A single count supports this clone. The chain employs TRBV3-1 (or the pseudogene TRBV3-2) and TRBJ1-6; 8 bases agree with TRBD1. The germline gives CDR1 LGHDT, CDR2 YNNKEL (reference sequence). With V trimmed by 1 base and J by 4 bases, 6 bases remained unmatched. The CDR3 is 17 amino acids. As DNA, the CDR3 is TGTGCCAGCAGCCAAGGGGACAGGACGAGGTATAATTCACCCCTCCACTTT. It yields the protein CASSQGDRTRYNSPLHF.

This chain connects TRBV4-1 to TRBJ2-7; TRBD2 matches 9 bases. The V and J ends lost 0 bases and 3 bases, in that order; junction bases with no gene match: 9. The CDR3 is 17 residues long. Germline CDR1 and CDR2: MGHRA and YSYEKL. The CDR3 bases are TGCGCCAGCAGCCAAGATGGGCTGCTAGCGGGGAACTACGAGCAGTACTTC. Translation: CASSQDGLLAGNYEQYF.

The chain is built from TRBV28 and TRBJ1-6, with unresolved D. Trimming removed 1 base from V and 13 bases from J, with 11 bases in between. The CDR3 spans 13 residues. The V gene's germline CDR1 is MDHEN and CDR2 SYDVKM. CDR3 nucleotides: TGTGCCAGCAGTTTATTAGCTCCCTTGCCCCTCCACTTT. This translates into CASSLLAPLPLHF.

This chain joins TRBV27 and TRBJ1-2; no definite D call. V was clipped by 3 bases and J by 0 bases, with 5 bases between them. CDR1 and CDR2 (germline): MNHEY, SMNVEV (reference sequence). The CDR3 totals 13 residues. The CDR3 sequence is CASSFKSNYGYTF. In DNA, the CDR3 is TGTGCCAGCAGTTTTAAATCTAACTATGGCTACACCTTC.

DNA of the CDR3: TGTGCCAGTAGTTTAACGCCGGGACAGGGTGGTGAAGCTTTCTTT. Translated: CASSLTPGQGGEAFF. This chain joins TRBV19 and TRBJ1-1, with TRBD1 matching over 9 bases. CDR1 and CDR2 (germline): LNHDA, SQIVND (reference sequence). This CDR3 has 15 residues. Trimming cost V 5 bases and J 7 bases; bases outside gene matches: 11. The whole variable domain, remainder taken from reference TRBV19 and TRBJ1-1, is DGGITQSPKYLFRKEGQNVTLSCEQNLNHDAMYWYRQDPGQGLRLIYYSQIVNDFQKGDIAEGYSVSREKKESFPLTVTSAQKNPTAFYLCASSLTPGQGGEAFFGQGTRLTVV.

This rearrangement joins TRBV7-6 to TRBJ2-2; 10 positions agree with TRBD1. The CDR3 loop spans 15 amino acids. V shed 1 base and J 8 bases; nucleotides not matched to a gene: 4. The germline V gene encodes CDR1 SGHVS and CDR2 FNYEAQ. CDR3 DNA: TGTGCCAGCAGCTTAGGGGGACAGGGGCGAGGGGAGCTGTTTTTT. Translating it yields CASSLGGQGRGELFF.

V and J are TRBV6-1 and TRBJ1-2; 7 nucleotides line up with TRBD1. Per the germline V gene, CDR1 is MNHNS and CDR2 is SASEGT. V trimming: 3 bases; J trimming: 5 bases; junction bases outside the gene matches: 6. CDR3 length equals 14 residues. The CDR3 is CASSEGQSSYGYTF. DNA for the CDR3: TGTGCCAGCAGTGAGGGACAGTCCTCTTATGGCTACACCTTC.

V gene TRBV19 combines with J gene TRBJ2-2; the match to TRBD2 covers 8 bases. V trimming: 4 bases; J trimming: 4 bases; junction bases outside the gene matches: 8. The CDR3 consists of 16 residues. Germline V CDR1 and CDR2: LNHDA, SQIVND (reference sequence). CDR3 amino acids: CASSKIAGRGTGELFF. CDR3 nucleotide sequence: TGTGCCAGTAGTAAAATAGCGGGGAGGGGCACCGGGGAGCTGTTTTTT.

The chain combines TRBV7-9 with TRBJ1-1; D call uncertain. Germline CDR1 SEHNR, CDR2 FQNEAQ (reference sequence). This CDR3 is 13 amino acids long. Trimming stripped 2 bases from V and 3 bases from J, with 7 bases between. CDR3 coding DNA: TGTGCCAGCAGCTTAAAGGGAGACACTGAAGCTTTCTTT. Its protein product is CASSLKGDTEAFF.

V gene TRBV10-3 combines with J gene TRBJ2-7; D is undetermined. This CDR3 region has 11 residues. V was trimmed by 9 bases and J by 4 bases, leaving 10 bases between them. CDR1 ENHRY and CDR2 SYGVKD come from the germline V gene. The CDR3 DNA sequence: TGTGCCATTTCCAATTTGTACGAGCAGTACTTC. It is translated as CAISNLYEQYF.

The V and J genes are TRBV7-8 and TRBJ2-5; possible D gene TRBD2, 5 bases. The CDR3 spans 14 residues. V lost 6 bases and J 2 bases, leaving 13 bases between the germline ends. Germline loops: CDR1 SGHVS, CDR2 FQNEAQ. The CDR3 coding sequence is TGTGCCAGCAGTCGTGTTGGGAGTCAAGAGACCCAGTACTTC. It is translated as CASSRVGSQETQYF.

The J gene is TRBJ2-5, the V gene TRBV20-1; D might be TRBD2 (6 bases). The V and J ends lost 3 bases and 3 bases respectively, with 17 bases between them. CDR1 and CDR2 from the germline V gene are DFQATT and SNEGSKA (reference sequence). CDR3 length: 15 amino acids. The CDR3, as DNA: TGCAGTGCTAGTCGCCCGGGACTTGGGAAAGAGACCCAGTACTTC. Protein sequence: CSASRPGLGKETQYF.

This chain connects TRBV9 to TRBJ2-3; D call uncertain. The CDR3 covers 14 residues. CDR1 and CDR2 from the germline V gene are SGDLS and YYNGEE. With 0 bases removed from V and 2 bases from J, the gap between germline ends came to 7 bases. The CDR3 is CASSVAITTDTQYF. The CDR3 DNA reads as TGTGCCAGCAGCGTAGCTATTACCACAGATACGCAGTATTTT.

The chain couples TRBV9 to TRBJ1-2, with a possible D match to TRBD1 (6 bases). The V end was cut by 0 bases, the J end by 4 bases, with 10 bases between. Per germline, CDR1 SGDLS and CDR2 YYNGEE. The CDR3 has 14 residues. The CDR3 reads CASSVDRVGYGYTF. CDR3 nucleotides: TGTGCCAGCAGCGTAGACAGGGTGGGCTATGGCTACACCTTC. Filled out from reference TRBV9 and TRBJ1-2, the complete variable domain reads DSGVTQTPKHLITATGQRVTLRCSPRSGDLSVYWYQQSLDQGLQFLIQYYNGEERAKGNILERFSAQQFPDLHSELNLSSLELGDSALYFCASSVDRVGYGYTFGSGTRLTVV.

The V call is TRBV7-8, the J call TRBJ1-2, with D possibly matching TRBD1 (5 bases). This CDR3 is 14 amino acids long. The germline V and J ends were trimmed by 1 base and 4 bases, with 10 bases remaining between them. Germline-derived CDR1 and CDR2 are SGHVS and FQNEAQ. The CDR3 protein is CASSLVGASYGYTF. In DNA, the CDR3 is TGTGCCAGCAGCTTAGTTGGGGCCTCCTATGGCTACACCTTC.

This chain links TRBV10-3 with TRBJ2-2; 7 nucleotides agree with TRBD1. The CDR3 loop spans 14 amino acids. Trimming took 7 bases from V and 3 from J; bases not matched to a gene: 5. In germline, CDR1 is ENHRY, CDR2 SYGVKD. CDR3 protein: CAIKGARDTGELFF. The CDR3, as DNA: TGTGCCATCAAGGGGGCGCGGGACACCGGGGAGCTGTTTTTT.

The chain uses TRBV5-1 and TRBJ1-2; D may be TRBD1 (6 bases). Trimming shortened V by 4 bases and J by 1 base, and 14 bases separated the two germline ends. The CDR3 covers 15 residues. Per germline, CDR1 SGHRS and CDR2 YFSETQ. CDR3 DNA sequence: TGCGCCAGCAGCCTCGTACAGGGTGTTAACTATGGCTACACCTTC. It codes for CASSLVQGVNYGYTF.

V is TRBV6-5 and J is TRBJ1-1, with 7 positions matching TRBD1. Germline lookup yields CDR1 MNHEY and CDR2 SVGAGI. This CDR3 contains 15 residues. Trimming removed 2 bases from V and 0 bases from J; junction bases left unmatched: 3. The CDR3 DNA follows: TGTGCCAGCAGTTACGGGGACAGAATGAACACTGAAGCTTTCTTT. It yields the protein CASSYGDRMNTEAFF.

The chain uses TRBV3-1 (or the pseudogene TRBV3-2) and TRBJ1-5; D might be TRBD1 (5 bases). CDR1 and CDR2 from the germline V gene are LGHDT and YNNKEL (reference sequence). Between the trimmed V and J ends, which lost 0 bases and 1 base, there was a span of 10 bases. The CDR3 runs to 16 residues. The CDR3 reads CASSQDGARSNQPQHF. In DNA form, the CDR3 reads TGTGCCAGCAGCCAAGATGGGGCTAGGAGCAATCAGCCCCAGCATTTT.

This clone showed up just once. The chain links TRBV7-2 to TRBJ1-5, with D perhaps TRBD1 (5 bases). Germline V gives CDR1 SGHTA, CDR2 FQGNSA. The CDR3 is 14 amino acids. Trimming shortened V by 5 bases and J by 3 bases, and 11 bases separated the two germline ends. The CDR3 is CASSPTVSNQPQHF. CDR3 coding DNA: TGTGCCAGCAGCCCGACAGTGTCCAATCAGCCCCAGCATTTT. Full variable domain (outside the CDR3, taken from reference TRBV7-2 and TRBJ1-5): GAGVSQSPSNKVTEKGKDVELRCDPISGHTALYWYRQSLGQGLEFLIYFQGNSAPDKSGLPSDRFSAERTGGSVSTLTIQRTQQEDSAVYLCASSPTVSNQPQHFGDGTRLSIL.

The chain uses TRBV19 and TRBJ2-7; TRBD1 is a possible D gene (6 bases). The CDR3 loop spans 13 amino acids. V lost 10 bases and J 4 bases, leaving 17 bases between the germline ends. CDR1 and CDR2 (germline): LNHDA, SQIVND (reference sequence). For the CDR3, the DNA is TGTGCCACCTCTACCTCAGGGGAATACGAGCAGTACTTC. It encodes CATSTSGEYEQYF. Variable domain in full (rest from reference TRBV19 and TRBJ2-7): DGGITQSPKYLFRKEGQNVTLSCEQNLNHDAMYWYRQDPGQGLRLIYYSQIVNDFQKGDIAEGYSVSREKKESFPLTVTSAQKNPTAFYLCATSTSGEYEQYFGPGTRLTVT.

This chain links TRBV6-5 with TRBJ1-1; 9 bases are a match to TRBD1. With 8 bases clipped from V and 9 bases from J, the junction kept 10 bases outside the gene matches. From germline, CDR1 is MNHEY and CDR2 SVGAGI. CDR3 length: 13 amino acids. For the CDR3, the DNA is TGTGCCAGCTCCTACGTTACAGGGGGCAAAGCTTTCTTT. Amino acid sequence: CASSYVTGGKAFF.

V and J are TRBV3-1 (or the pseudogene TRBV3-2) and TRBJ2-5, with 9 bases matching TRBD1. The CDR3 is 15 amino acids. J was trimmed by 1 base and V by 4 bases; bases with no gene match: 4. Germline V lookup: CDR1 LGHDT, CDR2 YNNKEL (reference sequence). In DNA, the CDR3 is TGTGCCAGCAGCCGTCCGACAGGGGGCCAAGAGACCCAGTACTTC. It is translated as CASSRPTGGQETQYF.

The genes are TRBV6-4 and TRBJ2-2, with 7 bases identical to TRBD1. V lost 6 bases, J lost 4 bases, and 2 bases stayed unmatched. The CDR3 runs to 13 residues. The germline V gene has CDR1 MRHNA and CDR2 SNTAGT. CDR3 protein: CASSRQGTGELFF. The CDR3 DNA sequence: TGTGCCAGCAGCCGACAGGGCACCGGGGAGCTGTTTTTT.